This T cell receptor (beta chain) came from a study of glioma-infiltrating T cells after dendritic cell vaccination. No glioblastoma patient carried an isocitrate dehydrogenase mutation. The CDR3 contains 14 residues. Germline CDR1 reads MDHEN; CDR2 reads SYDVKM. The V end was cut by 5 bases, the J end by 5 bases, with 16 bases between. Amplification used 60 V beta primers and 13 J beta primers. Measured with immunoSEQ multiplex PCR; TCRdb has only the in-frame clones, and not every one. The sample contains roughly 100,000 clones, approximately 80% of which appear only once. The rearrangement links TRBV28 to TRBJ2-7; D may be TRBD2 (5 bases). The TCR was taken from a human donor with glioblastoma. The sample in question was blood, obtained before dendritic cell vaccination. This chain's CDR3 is CASSPGRRGHEQYF. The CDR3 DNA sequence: TGTGCCAGCAGTCCCGGACGGAGAGGGCACGAGCAGTACTTC.